This T cell receptor beta chain was recovered during a study of cytomegalovirus exposure and HLA in healthy donors. PCR was performed using 60 Vbeta and 13 Jbeta primers. Profiling relied on immunoSEQ multiplex PCR, and the TCRdb table lists in-frame clones only, not all of them. Recorded for this sample: just over 150,000 clones. Sequencing was performed on PBMCs. The TCR was taken from a woman aged 55-70 years in good health and CMV-seronegative.

In DNA form, the CDR3 reads TGTGCCTGTAATACCGGGACTAGCACCTACGAGCAGTACTTC. Translating gives CACNTGTSTYEQYF. The J gene is TRBJ2-7, the V gene TRBV30, with 9 bases identical to TRBD2. Trimming at V came to 6 bases and at J to 2 bases, leaving 8 bases not matched to a gene. This CDR3 region has 14 residues. Germline values: CDR1 GTSNPN, CDR2 SVGIG (reference sequence).